This T cell receptor beta chain was captured in a study of blood T cell repertoires in COVID-19. This table comes from immunoSEQ multiplex PCR, and its TCRdb copy is limited to in-frame clones, with some not included. The data show 200,000 or so clones, about 80% seen once. Germline CDR1 and CDR2: MNHEY and SVGAGI. The CDR3 contains 15 residues. Trimming removed 0 bases at V and 2 bases at J, with 9 bases between. The chain couples TRBV6-5 to TRBJ2-3, with unresolved D. This TCR came from a man aged 40-49 years who had recovered from COVID-19. Sequencing was carried out using PBMCs or T cells enriched from blood (not recorded which). The CDR3, as DNA: TGTGCCAGCAGTTACTCTGGGCAGTTCACAGATACGCAGTATTTT. Translation: CASSYSGQFTDTQYF.